The TCR beta chain described here comes from a study of blood T cell repertoires in COVID-19. Study as a whole: Sources were T cells, B-cell-depleted T cells, or PBMCs; the material itself was cDNA or gDNA.

TCRdb keeps only in-frame clones here, not all; method: immunoSEQ multiplex PCR. The table records approximately 130,000 clones, approximately 86% of them present only once. The length of the CDR3 is 16 residues. CDR1 and CDR2 from the germline V gene are LNHDA and SQIVND (reference sequence). The J segment lost 3 bases and the V segment lost 5 bases, leaving 11 bases of the junction unmatched. This rearrangement joins TRBV19 to TRBJ2-7; TRBD2 agrees at 9 bases. What was sequenced was peripheral blood. The sequence was obtained from a woman between 50 and 59 years old who had recovered from COVID-19. The CDR3 reads CASSPRRGSGGYEQYF. In DNA, the CDR3 is TGTGCCAGTAGTCCCCGAAGGGGTAGCGGGGGCTACGAGCAGTACTTC.